This TCR beta chain was sequenced in a study of T cell repertoires in cytomegalovirus infection. Study as a whole: Researchers turned to recently identified HLA-C-restricted CMV epitopes as well as well-studied HLA-B-restricted ones. The public TCR beta signatures pointed to both CMV infection and matching HLA type. Study results and limitations: The study found HLA-C-restricted CMV-specific TCR beta clonotypes dominating the ex vivo response.

A single record per CDR3 protein comes from TCRdb applying MiXCR to the reads. Here the sample spans 700,000 to 950,000 distinct CDR3 sequences, around a third being singletons. This clonotype was seen many times. The target antigen is unknown. The sample in question was cultured CD8+ T cells from PBMCs, obtained from culture after CMV antigen stimulation. The receptor was isolated from a human donor in good health (CMV status not recorded). Some clones in this sample may be carry-over from other donors' samples.

The CDR3 loop is CASSQTSGGGGDTQYF. The CDR3 bases are TGTGCCAGCAGCCAGACTAGCGGGGGGGGAGGAGATACGCAGTATTTT. The chain joins TRBV7-2 to TRBJ2-3, with 14 bases lining up with TRBD2. J gave up 5 bases and V 5 bases, and 6 bases lay outside the gene matches. This CDR3 region has 16 residues. Germline-derived CDR1 and CDR2 are SGHTA and FQGNSA.